Below, 21 T cell receptor beta chains from the same sample are listed, as sequenced in a study of T-cell memory formation after mild COVID-19. TCRdb recomputed calls from the 5' RACE reads with MiXCR, one row per CDR3 protein. The sample carries almost 350,000 distinct CDR3 sequences, 20% to 25% recorded once. Sequencing input: PBMCs or a T cell subset sorted from them (not recorded which). Source of these receptors: a man aged 18-30 years who had mild COVID-19 (a few samples of this study predate the infection). Cell type and time point are not known.

This clonotype was picked up a small number of times. This rearrangement joins TRBV3-1 to TRBJ2-7; a possible D gene is TRBD2 (5 bases). The CDR3 consists of 15 residues. V was trimmed by 4 bases and J by 0 bases, leaving 13 bases between them. The V gene's germline CDR1 is LGHDT and CDR2 YNNKEL (reference sequence). The CDR3 loop is CASSPGSRSSYEQYV. The CDR3 region has the DNA TGTGCCAGCAGCCCGGGGAGTCGAAGCTCCTACGAGCAGTACGTC.

The chain has TRBV11-3 and TRBJ2-7, with D uncertain. Germline CDR1 and CDR2: SGHNT and YENEEA. The CDR3 is made up of 14 amino acids. V lost 4 bases to trimming and J lost 0 bases, with 10 bases between them. CDR3 sequence: CASSSYTDSYEQYF. The CDR3 coding sequence is TGTGCCAGCAGCTCTTACACCGACTCCTACGAGCAGTACTTC.

The chain has TRBV20-1 and TRBJ1-5, with 8 bases fitting TRBD1. The CDR3 totals 14 residues. V was clipped by 6 bases and J by 7 bases; unmatched bases: 11. Germline V lookup: CDR1 DFQATT, CDR2 SNEGSKA (reference sequence). Here the CDR3 reads CSAPPDRVGQPQHF. CDR3 nucleotides: TGCAGTGCCCCACCGGACAGGGTGGGGCAGCCCCAGCATTTT.

V gene TRBV12-3 or TRBV12-4 combines with J gene TRBJ1-2; no reliable D call. Trimming removed 1 base at V and 4 bases at J, with 7 bases between. CDR3 size: 13 residues. The CDR3 DNA reads TGTGCCAGCAGTTTAGGCCATCCCTATGGCTACACCTTC. As protein: CASSLGHPYGYTF.

This clonotype was recorded once. A much larger clone differs by one base, so this may be a read error. The genes are TRBV4-1 and TRBJ2-2, with a weak D call TRBD2 (6 bases). Trimming took 4 bases from V and 7 from J, leaving 19 bases between them. The CDR3 length is 16 residues. CDR1 MGHRA and CDR2 YSYEKL come from the germline V gene. CDR3 residues: CASSRRERWTIGELFF. For the CDR3, the DNA is TGCGCCAGCAGCCGAAGGGAGCGGTGGACTATCGGGGAGCTGTTTTTT.

The rearrangement joins TRBV7-8 to TRBJ2-7; no reliable D call. The germline CDR1 and CDR2 sequences are SGHVS and FQNEAQ. Trimming took off 4 bases at V and 6 bases at J, with 7 bases between the two ends. CDR3 size: 11 residues. DNA of the CDR3: TGTGCCAGCAGCTCTAGATCCGAGCAGTACGTC. Translation gives CASSSRSEQYV.

The chain combines TRBV12-3 or TRBV12-4 with TRBJ1-1; TRBD1 agrees at 9 bases. After removal of 4 bases from V and 1 base from J, the junction contained 4 bases not matched to a gene. The CDR3 runs 15 residues. The CDR3 nucleotides are TGTGCCAGCAGTTCGACGGACAGGGGGAACACTGAAGCTTTCTTT. Residues: CASSSTDRGNTEAFF.

The CDR3 DNA reads as TGTGCCAGCAGGACAGAGGCCCTCTACTACGAGCAGTACTTC. Protein: CASRTEALYYEQYF. The chain employs TRBV5-5 and TRBJ2-7; tentative D call: TRBD1 (5 bases). The CDR3 totals 14 residues. The V end lost 5 bases, the J end lost 3 bases, and 15 bases lay between the germline ends. Germline loops: CDR1 SGHKS, CDR2 YYEKEE (reference sequence).

The table lists this clonotype with a few counts. V usage is TRBV27 and J usage is TRBJ2-7; D could derive from TRBD1 or TRBD2 (5 bases each). Per the germline V gene, CDR1 is MNHEY and CDR2 is SMNVEV (reference sequence). V dropped 0 bases and J dropped 6 bases, with 15 bases sitting between them. CDR3 length: 15 residues. CDR3 sequence: CASSLSGALNTEQYF. CDR3 sequence (DNA): TGTGCCAGCAGTTTATCCGGGGCCTTGAACACCGAGCAGTACTTC.

This clonotype turned up a few times. The CDR3 is CASSRYSGELYNEQFF. The CDR3 nucleotides read TGTGCCAGCAGCCGTTATAGCGGGGAGCTCTACAATGAGCAGTTCTTC. The rearrangement uses TRBV12-3 or TRBV12-4 and TRBJ2-1, with 8 bases matching TRBD2. The length of the CDR3 is 16 residues. The junction had 10 bases not matched to a gene; V was cut back by 6 bases and J by 3 bases.

This clonotype was counted a few times. This rearrangement joins TRBV27 to TRBJ2-7; D might be TRBD2 (5 bases). The CDR3 consists of 14 residues. The germline V gene has CDR1 MNHEY and CDR2 SMNVEV (reference sequence). The V and J ends lost 3 bases and 3 bases respectively, with 12 bases between them. CDR3 sequence reads: CASSFATAVYEQYF. CDR3 nucleotides: TGTGCCAGCAGTTTTGCTACAGCGGTCTACGAGCAGTACTTC.

The genes are TRBV6-5 and TRBJ1-1; D gene unclear. This CDR3 has 13 residues. V lost 5 bases and J 1 base, leaving 8 bases between the germline ends. Germline CDR1 and CDR2: MNHEY and SVGAGI. The CDR3 nucleotides are TGTGCCAGCAGTATCACTTGGAACACTGAAGCTTTCTTT. Protein product: CASSITWNTEAFF.

This clonotype occurred a few times. The chain recombines TRBV7-3 with TRBJ2-5, with D maybe TRBD2 (5 bases). CDR1 is SGHTA and CDR2 is FQGTGA in the germline V gene. The V and J ends lost 1 base and 7 bases respectively, with 13 bases between them. There are 14 residues in the CDR3. CDR3 protein: CASSLRDRSGTQYF. The CDR3 nucleotides read TGTGCCAGCAGCTTAAGAGACCGAAGCGGGACCCAGTACTTC.

The chain carries TRBV27 and TRBJ2-1; 9 bases align to TRBD1. The CDR3 length is 15 residues. Germline-derived CDR1 and CDR2 are MNHEY and SMNVEV (reference sequence). V shed 4 bases, J shed 4 bases, and the junction held 5 bases outside the gene matches. The CDR3 here is CASSSGTGRYNEQFF. CDR3 nucleotide sequence: TGTGCCAGCAGTTCCGGGACAGGGCGGTACAATGAGCAGTTCTTC.

The V and J genes are TRBV6-2 or TRBV6-3 and TRBJ2-1; D ambiguous. Trimming left V 7 bases short and J 1 base short, with 17 bases between. The CDR3 sequence is 16 residues long. Per the germline V gene, CDR1 is MNHEY and CDR2 is SVGEGT. The CDR3 DNA follows: TGTGCCAGCACCCACACGGTAATTCCATCCTACAATGAGCAGTTCTTC. This sequence encodes CASTHTVIPSYNEQFF.

This clonotype showed up many times. This chain links TRBV6-1 with TRBJ1-6; 7 bases are a match to TRBD1. Germline CDR1 is MNHNS and CDR2 is SASEGT. The CDR3 consists of 13 residues. Trimming took 11 bases from V and 5 from J; bases not matched to a gene: 6. The CDR3 nucleotides are TGTGCCGGGGGACAGCCTGATAATTCACCCCTCCACTTT. Translating gives CAGGQPDNSPLHF.

The gene calls are TRBV14 and TRBJ2-7, with D unresolved. Germline CDR1 is SGHDN and CDR2 is FVKESK. V lost 0 bases and J lost 3, with 12 bases in between. The CDR3 is 15 amino acids. CDR3 nucleotides: TGTGCCAGCAGCCAAGAAGTTTCCCAGAACTACGAGCAGTACTTC. Encoded protein: CASSQEVSQNYEQYF. The whole variable domain, remainder taken from reference TRBV14 and TRBJ2-7, is EAGVTQFPSHSVIEKGQTVTLRCDPISGHDNLYWYRRVMGKEIKFLLHFVKESKQDESGMPNNRFLAERTGGTYSTLKVQPAELEDSGVYFCASSQEVSQNYEQYFGPGTRLTVT.

V gene TRBV10-2 combines with J gene TRBJ1-2; TRBD1 might be the D (6 bases). The CDR3 contains 17 residues. The V gene's germline CDR1 is WSHSY and CDR2 SAAADI. V dropped 4 bases and J dropped 0 bases, with 18 bases sitting between them. In DNA form, the CDR3 reads TGCGCCAGCAGTGGATCGAGCTCGACAGGCGCTAACTATGGCTACACCTTC. Translating gives CASSGSSSTGANYGYTF.

The V and J genes are TRBV18 and TRBJ1-4; a weak D match, TRBD1 (5 bases). The V end lost 6 bases, the J end lost 8 bases, and 13 bases lay between the germline ends. The germline gives CDR1 KGHSH, CDR2 LQKENI. CDR3 size: 13 residues. CDR3 loop: CASSLRDGEKLFF. In DNA form, the CDR3 reads TGTGCCAGCTCCCTCCGGGACGGAGAAAAACTGTTTTTT.

The sample holds a few counts of this clonotype. The chain recombines TRBV12-5 with TRBJ2-1; D tentatively fits TRBD1 or TRBD2 (5 bases each). V lost 4 bases and J lost 9, with 22 bases in between. Germline values: CDR1 LGHNT, CDR2 FRNRAP. The CDR3 is made up of 16 amino acids. The CDR3 DNA reads TGTGCTAGTGGTTCCGCTGGGACGGTCGACCTGCTTGAGCAGTTCTTC. It is translated as CASGSAGTVDLLEQFF.

The V and J genes are TRBV12-3 or TRBV12-4 and TRBJ1-5; D is ambiguous. The CDR3 totals 14 residues. V lost 6 bases to trimming and J lost 7 bases, with 16 bases between them. CDR3 sequence (DNA): TGTGCCAGCAGCCCGTCCGGACGAAGCCAGCCCCAGCATTTT. It yields the protein CASSPSGRSQPQHF.